This passage covers 20 T cell receptor delta chains from one sample sequenced in a study of fetal and pediatric gammadelta thymocytes. TCRdb re-identified clones in the reads via CATT. The data contain approximately 620 delta-chain clones, around a third of them singletons. Sequenced sample: Vgamma9Vdelta2 gamma-delta T cells from the thymus. Subset in this sample: sorted CD3+gammadeltaTCR+Vgamma9+Vdelta2+ thymocytes. The receptors were gathered from a child who underwent cardiac surgery and was recorded as healthy.

About this clone itself: A far larger clone is a single base away, which makes a read error likely. This chain links TRDV2 with TRDJ2, with D tentatively TRDD3 (5 bases). Here the J gene was assigned by germline matching of the DNA, as TCRdb has none. V lost 0 bases and J 3 bases, leaving 10 bases between the germline ends. The CDR3 sequence is 15 residues long. CDR1 and CDR2 (germline): GEAIGNYY, EKD. The CDR3 sequence: CACDTQGGLTAQLFF. DNA of the CDR3: TGTGCCTGTGACACCCAGGGGGGTCTGACAGCACAACTCTTCTTT.

This clone turned up a few times. The likely explanation is a read error, given a far larger clone one base away. The chain carries TRDV2 and TRDJ3; 8 bases align to TRDD3. The CDR3 totals 18 residues. The germline CDR1 and CDR2 sequences are GEAIGNYY and EKD. V shed 1 base and J 2 bases; nucleotides not matched to a gene: 6. CDR3 coding DNA: TGTGCCTGTGACACTGGGGGATCCGACACCTGGGACACCCGACAGATGTTTTTC. Protein: CACDTGGSDTWDTRQMFF.

This clone was seen a single time. Given a far larger clone just one base away, this is likely a sequencing read error. The sample holds other DNA sequences that translate to the same CDR3. V and J are TRDV2 and TRDJ2; TRDD3 matches 12 bases. The J gene, left out of TCRdb, was set here by checking the DNA against germline. The junction had 15 bases not matched to a gene; V was cut back by 1 base and J by 7 bases. The CDR3 is 19 residues long. Germline V CDR1 and CDR2: GEAIGNYY, EKD. CDR3 amino acids: CACDTGNLLGDTGIAQLFF. CDR3 coding DNA: TGTGCCTGTGACACAGGAAATTTACTGGGGGATACTGGAATAGCACAACTCTTCTTT.

Regarding this clone: This likely traces to a read error, being one base from a far larger clone. The rearrangement links TRDV2 to TRDJ1; tentatively, D is TRDD3 (6 bases). As TCRdb names no J gene, one was assigned here on the basis of a DNA match to germline. The CDR3 totals 14 residues. Per germline, CDR1 GEAIGNYY and CDR2 EKD. V lost 9 bases to trimming and J lost 0 bases, with 16 bases between them. The CDR3 DNA follows: TGTGCCGGCACTGGTACTGGGTACACCGATAAACTCATCTTT. Translating it yields CAGTGTGYTDKLIF.

This clone was counted between two and nine times. This is likely an artifact of a read error, given a far larger clone one base away. The rearrangement joins TRDV2 to TRDJ2; D may be TRDD3 (6 bases). The length of the CDR3 is 17 residues. The V gene's germline CDR1 is GEAIGNYY and CDR2 EKD. The V end was cut by 4 bases, the J end by 0 bases, with 17 bases between. In nucleotides, the CDR3 is TGTGCCTGTGAAACCGCTGAGGGGGGAGCTTTGACAGCACAACTCTTCTTT. It codes for CACETAEGGALTAQLFF.

In the case of this clone: A read error likely explains this, since a far larger clone differs by one base. Other DNA sequences of this sample code for an identical CDR3. The rearrangement uses TRDV2 and TRDJ2; D is perhaps TRDD3 (6 bases). There are 17 residues in the CDR3. Per the germline V gene, CDR1 is GEAIGNYY and CDR2 is EKD. The V gene lost 0 bases and the J gene lost 2 bases, with 15 bases spanning the gap. CDR3 in DNA: TGTGCCTGTGACACCGCTGAGGGGGGAGCGTTGACAGCACAACTCTTCTTT. This gives the protein CACDTAEGGALTAQLFF.

About this clone: A read error is the likely source, as a far larger clone sits one nucleotide away. The chain combines TRDV2 with TRDJ1; TRDD3 is a possible D gene (8 bases). Since TCRdb gives no J gene, matching the DNA to germline was used here to assign it. V was shortened by 3 bases and J by 3 bases, with 46 bases between the two germline ends. The CDR3 contains 25 residues. Germline lookup yields CDR1 GEAIGNYY and CDR2 EKD. The CDR3 spells CACDSPLLPSTGGKGVQVVADKLIF. In DNA form, the CDR3 reads TGTGCCTGTGACTCCCCCCTCCTTCCTTCGACTGGGGGGAAAGGAGTACAGGTAGTCGCCGATAAACTCATCTTT.

Comments on this clone: A far larger clone differs by one base, so this is likely a read error. Other DNA sequences in the same sample also yield this CDR3. This chain links TRDV2 with TRDJ1; 7 bases agree with TRDD3. The J gene was not available in TCRdb and was assigned here by matching the DNA to germline segments. This CDR3 region has 16 residues. The V gene's germline CDR1 is GEAIGNYY and CDR2 EKD. J gave up 2 bases and V 2 bases, and 10 bases lay outside the gene matches. CDR3 sequence: CACDMDLLGTTDKLIF. CDR3 nucleotides: TGTGCCTGTGACATGGACCTACTGGGGACGACCGATAAACTCATCTTT.

This clone was detected a few times. At one end the junction does not follow the germline gene, possibly because of a read error. This chain connects TRDV2 to TRDJ1; D gene uncertain. This CDR3 comprises 15 residues. Germline V CDR1 and CDR2: GEAIGNYY, EKD. The CDR3 sequence is CACGTRNSHTDKLIF. Written as DNA, the CDR3 is TGTGCATGTGGCACCAGGAACTCTCACACCGATAAACTCATCTTT.

The table lists this clone with a few counts. A much more abundant neighbour one base away suggests this may be a read error. The chain uses TRDV2 and TRDJ3; TRDD3 matches 9 bases. Germline CDR1 is GEAIGNYY and CDR2 is EKD. The CDR3 consists of 24 residues. The CDR3 loop reads CACDTVLGDTRINTISWDTRLMFF. The CDR3 DNA reads as TGTGCCTGTGACACCGTACTGGGGGACACAAGGATAAATACGATCTCCTGGGACACCCGACTGATGTTTTTC.

Concerning this clone itself: This likely came from a read error, as a far larger clone is one base away. The chain joins TRDV2 to TRDJ2, with TRDD3 identical over 12 bases. TCRdb gives no J gene; it was assigned here by matching the DNA to germline. Trimming cost V 0 bases and J 7 bases; bases outside gene matches: 14. This CDR3 region has 19 residues. Germline V gene data show CDR1 as GEAIGNYY and CDR2 as EKD. The CDR3 DNA sequence: TGTGCCTGTGACACCGGAAAGTTACTGGGGGATACTGGAATAGCACAACTCTTCTTT. Translating gives CACDTGKLLGDTGIAQLFF.

This clone was picked up a small number of times. The J gene is TRDJ1, the V gene TRDV2; 10 nucleotides align to TRDD3. V gave up 5 bases and J gave up 1 base; unmatched junction bases: 15. The CDR3 has 18 amino acids. From germline, CDR1 is GEAIGNYY and CDR2 EKD. The CDR3 spells CACAFRGIRESGTDKLIF. As DNA, the CDR3 is TGTGCCTGTGCGTTCAGGGGGATACGCGAGTCTGGCACCGATAAACTCATCTTT.

In its sample, this clone is medium-sized (0.01 to 0.1%). V is TRDV2 and J is TRDJ3; 10 nucleotides agree with TRDD3. The J gene is absent in TCRdb and was assigned here via DNA matching to germline. The CDR3 extends over 18 amino acids. Germline CDR1 reads GEAIGNYY; CDR2 reads EKD. Germline trimming cut 1 base from V and 0 bases from J; bases unmatched to any gene: 2. The CDR3 bases are TGTGCCTGTGACACTGGGGGATACCACTCCTGGGACACCCGACAGATGTTTTTC. This translates into CACDTGGYHSWDTRQMFF.

A note on this clone: A far larger clone lies a single base away; this is likely a read error. The chain employs TRDV2 and TRDJ3; 10 nucleotides align to TRDD3. TCRdb leaves out the J gene; it was filled in here by matching the DNA to germline. Germline V gene lookup returns CDR1 GEAIGNYY and CDR2 EKD. The CDR3 covers 18 residues. The CDR3 spells CACDTAGGYSWDTRQMFF. The CDR3 nucleotides are TGTGCTTGTGACACCGCTGGGGGATACTCCTGGGACACCCGACAGATGTTTTTC.

As concerns this clone: It differs at one base from a far larger clone, so likely a read error. The gene calls are TRDV2 and TRDJ2; 9 nucleotides agree with TRDD3. TCRdb gives no J gene; it was assigned here by matching the DNA to germline. Per the germline V gene, CDR1 is GEAIGNYY and CDR2 is EKD. This CDR3 has 14 residues. The CDR3 sequence: CACDILGETAQLFF. The DNA for the CDR3 is TGCGCCTGTGACATACTGGGGGAGACAGCACAACTCTTCTTT.

No V gene was called here, but the J gene is TRDJ2. There are 10 residues in the CDR3. The CDR3: CSALTAQLFF. CDR3 nucleotides: TGTAGTGCTTTGACAGCACAACTCTTCTTT.

By proportion, this clone is large. This chain uses TRDV2 with TRDJ3; 11 nucleotides align to TRDD3. There are 19 residues in the CDR3. Trimming removed 0 bases from V and 2 bases from J; junction bases left unmatched: 5. CDR1 and CDR2 from the germline V gene are GEAIGNYY and EKD. CDR3 sequence reads: CACDTLGDTRTWDTRQMFF. The CDR3 nucleotides read TGTGCCTGTGACACCTTGGGGGATACGCGGACCTGGGACACCCGACAGATGTTTTTC.

By sample share, this clone is large (0.1 to 1%). The rearrangement uses TRDV2 and TRDJ1; 11 bases are a match to TRDD3. V shed 3 bases, J shed 7 bases, and the junction held 24 bases outside the gene matches. CDR3 length equals 20 residues. Germline loops: CDR1 GEAIGNYY, CDR2 EKD. CDR3: CACDSVLFPPWGIPDGKLIF. For the CDR3, the DNA is TGTGCCTGTGACTCCGTTCTTTTTCCACCCTGGGGGATACCCGATGGTAAACTCATCTTT.

With respect to this clone: A far larger clone is a single base away, which makes a read error likely. The chain uses TRDV2 and TRDJ1; D gene ambiguous. The J gene is not listed in TCRdb, so it was assigned here from a DNA match to germline. Trimming took 0 bases from V and 0 from J, leaving 25 bases between them. There are 20 residues in the CDR3. The germline gives CDR1 GEAIGNYY, CDR2 EKD. The CDR3 reads CACDTGSTSQPNLYTDKLIF. DNA for the CDR3: TGTGCCTGTGACACCGGGAGTACCTCCCAACCGAACCTGTACACCGATAAACTCATCTTT.

In its sample, this clone was seen a few times. A far larger clone is a single base away, which makes a read error likely. The gene calls are TRDV2 and TRDJ1; 8 positions match TRDD3. This CDR3 contains 19 residues. Germline CDR1 reads GEAIGNYY; CDR2 reads EKD. Trimming took 0 bases from V and 0 from J; bases not matched to a gene: 14. As DNA, the CDR3 is TGTGCCTGTGACACCGTTAATCGAGGGATACGGGTGGACACCGATAAACTCATCTTT. Residues: CACDTVNRGIRVDTDKLIF.